The entry that follows covers one T cell receptor (beta chain) sequence. Followed over time, Seattle patients had been enrolled while infection was active. Original handling: Quantification of nucleated cells was approximated via reference gene primer amplification. Method: immunoSEQ multiplex PCR; TCRdb's copy keeps in-frame clones and lacks some. V and J calls and clone size are as listed in that table; D and trimming were resolved from the DNA. Of approximately 88,000 clones in the sample, 78% were seen once. These data come from a study of blood T cell repertoires in COVID-19. Study at large: Samples representing acute and convalescent COVID-19 were sourced from the United States, Italy and Spain. Sources were T cells, B-cell-depleted T cells, or PBMCs; the material itself was cDNA or gDNA.

This CDR3 is 13 amino acids long. Trimming stripped 4 bases from V and 5 bases from J, with 8 bases between. The rearrangement uses TRBV12-3 or TRBV12-4 and TRBJ1-4; D gene uncertain. Sequences were obtained from peripheral blood. This receptor was taken from a man aged 65 to 85 with COVID-19, enrolled during active disease. The CDR3 DNA reads TGTGCCAGCAGTTCCAACAGAAATGAAAAACTGTTTTTT. Translation gives CASSSNRNEKLFF.